The clone carrying this T cell receptor beta chain qualifies as medium-sized (0.01 to 0.1%). Other DNA sequences in the same sample also yield this CDR3. This sample is part of a study of metastatic and nonmetastatic thyroid tumors. There were no patients who had received any treatment before thyroid surgery. The CDR3 runs to 13 residues. Germline V gene lookup returns CDR1 MNHNS and CDR2 SASEGT. V was cut by 4 bases and J by 5 bases, with 9 bases left in between. TCRdb ran MiXCR on the PCR reads. The table has about 11,000 clones, 28% seen once. The chain uses TRBV6-1 and TRBJ2-1, with D possibly TRBD2 on 5 matching bases. The receptor's source is a male donor with papillary thyroid cancer or a benign thyroid nodule (not recorded which). Some clones in this sample may be carry-over from other donors' samples. Sequenced: tumor tissue. CDR3 sequence (DNA): TGTGCCAGCAGTGCCGGGGTCCACAATGAGCAGTTCTTC. Its translation: CASSAGVHNEQFF.